This T cell receptor (beta chain) was sequenced during a study of T-cell reconstitution after alpha-beta-depleted transplantation in children. The CDR3 covers 15 residues. The V gene's germline CDR1 is MDHEN and CDR2 SYDVKM. Trimming shortened V by 3 bases and J by 3 bases, and 12 bases separated the two germline ends. Study-wide findings and caveats: The study traced high day-60 TCRbeta diversity in some patients to surviving recipient T cells and thymic progenitors.

As it was prepared, the TCRbeta library received unique molecular identifiers. Each CDR3 protein is one row after TCRdb ran MiXCR on the PCR reads. The data contain over 90,000 distinct CDR3 sequences, 4.5% to 7.5% of them singletons. This clonotype was recorded many times. Its antigen is not identified. J is TRBJ1-5 and V is TRBV28; a possible D gene is TRBD1 (5 bases). The sequence was collected from a female patient aged 2-9 years who had a stem cell transplant for Fanconi anemia, so the T cells may come from the graft donor. Source: PBMCs, mostly from graft donor cells, taken 60 days after TCRalphabeta/CD19-depleted stem cell transplant. DNA for the CDR3: TGTGCCAGCAGTTTCCCACAGGTGATCAATCAGCCCCAGCATTTT. Its protein is CASSFPQVINQPQHF.